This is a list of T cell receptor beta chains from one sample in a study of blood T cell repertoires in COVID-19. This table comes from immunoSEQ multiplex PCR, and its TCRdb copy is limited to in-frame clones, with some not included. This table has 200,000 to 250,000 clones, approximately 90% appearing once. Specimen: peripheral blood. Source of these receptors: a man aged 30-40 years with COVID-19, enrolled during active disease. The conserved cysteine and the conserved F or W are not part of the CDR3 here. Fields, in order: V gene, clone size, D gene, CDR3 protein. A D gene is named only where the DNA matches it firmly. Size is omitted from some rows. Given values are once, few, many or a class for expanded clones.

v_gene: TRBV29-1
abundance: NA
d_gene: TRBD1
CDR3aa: SVVGGQGTYGYT

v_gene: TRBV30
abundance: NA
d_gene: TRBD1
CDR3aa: AWSGGQVINQPQH

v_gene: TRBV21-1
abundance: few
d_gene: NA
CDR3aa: ASSKDGTTGSPLH

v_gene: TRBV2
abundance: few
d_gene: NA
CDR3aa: ASSEARDYIGFENYGYT

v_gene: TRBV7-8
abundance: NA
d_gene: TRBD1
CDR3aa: ASSLTHPTGGFYGYT

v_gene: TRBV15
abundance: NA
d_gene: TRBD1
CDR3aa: ATSTLGQGSNRATEAF

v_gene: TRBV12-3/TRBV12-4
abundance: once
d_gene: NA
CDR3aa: ASSLAGSGGYT

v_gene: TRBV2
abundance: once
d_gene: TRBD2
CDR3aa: ASSEREGDEQY

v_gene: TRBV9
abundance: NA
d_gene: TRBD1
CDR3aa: ASSLRQGANEKLF

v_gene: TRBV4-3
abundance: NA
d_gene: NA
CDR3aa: ASSLNLLLNTEAF

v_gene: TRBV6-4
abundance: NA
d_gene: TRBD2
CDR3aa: ASEYGLAYAYEQY

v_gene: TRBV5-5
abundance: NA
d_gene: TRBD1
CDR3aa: ASSLADRGIGGYT

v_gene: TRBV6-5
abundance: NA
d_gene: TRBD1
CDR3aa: ASSLGQIYGYT

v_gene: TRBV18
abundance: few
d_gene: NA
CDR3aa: ASSRSGVVNTEAF

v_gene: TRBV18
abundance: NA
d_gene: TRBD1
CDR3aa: ASSPVMTGANTGELF

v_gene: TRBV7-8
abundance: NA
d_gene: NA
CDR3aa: ASSQYTRNNYGYT

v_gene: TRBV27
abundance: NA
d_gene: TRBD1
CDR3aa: ASRPTGTGASNTIY

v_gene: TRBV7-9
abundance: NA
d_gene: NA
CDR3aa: ASSSGGSNQPQH

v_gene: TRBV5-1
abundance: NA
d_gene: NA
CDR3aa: ASSPGTDYNEQF

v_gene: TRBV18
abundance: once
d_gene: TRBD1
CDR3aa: ASSPLDRGPYEQY

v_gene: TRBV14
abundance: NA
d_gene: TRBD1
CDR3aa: ASSRGTANTGELF

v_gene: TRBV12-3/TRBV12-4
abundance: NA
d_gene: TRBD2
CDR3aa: ASRKGREGEQY

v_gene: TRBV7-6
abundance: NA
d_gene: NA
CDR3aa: ASSLELTGQETQY

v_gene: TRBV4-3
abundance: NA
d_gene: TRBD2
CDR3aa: ASSQDSVQAGGPSSYNEQF

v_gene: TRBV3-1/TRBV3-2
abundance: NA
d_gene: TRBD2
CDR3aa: ASSQDLLAGAQY

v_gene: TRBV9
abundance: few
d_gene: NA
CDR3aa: ASSAEGSEAF

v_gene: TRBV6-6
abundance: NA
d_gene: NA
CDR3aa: ATKTVGYGYT

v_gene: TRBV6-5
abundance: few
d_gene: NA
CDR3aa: ASRYDSNYGYT

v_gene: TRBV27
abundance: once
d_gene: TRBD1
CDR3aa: ASSFVSGTGIWNEQF